Listed below are T cell receptor beta chains from one sample, sequenced in a study of cytomegalovirus exposure and HLA in healthy donors. This table comes from immunoSEQ multiplex PCR, and its TCRdb copy is limited to in-frame clones, with some not included. The sample shows over 100,000 clones, about three quarters of them seen only once. The sample consisted of PBMCs. The origin of the receptors is a woman younger than 30 in good health and CMV-seropositive. The CDR3 runs from the conserved cysteine through the conserved F or W. A D gene is named only where the DNA matches it firmly. Clone size is given for some rows only: seen once, a few or many times, or a class if the clone is expanded.

cdr3_aa | cdr3_nt | clone_size | v_call | d_call | cdr3_length | j_call
CSVRTRLAGESYEQYF | TGCAGCGTCCGTACGCGACTAGCGGGAGAGTCCTACGAGCAGTACTTC | once | TRBV29-1 | TRBD2 | 16 | TRBJ2-7
CASSPFSGAYEQYF | TGTGCCAGCAGCCCATTTAGCGGTGCCTACGAGCAGTACTTC | . | TRBV5-4 | . | 14 | TRBJ2-7
CASSSTGTGEFF | TGTGCCAGCAGTTCTACCGGGACAGGAGAGTTCTTC | . | TRBV13 | TRBD1 | 12 | TRBJ2-1
CASSFGGRRNTEAFF | TGTGCCAGCAGCTTTGGAGGGCGAAGGAACACTGAAGCTTTCTTT | . | TRBV11-2 | . | 15 | TRBJ1-1
CASSLDYARETQYF | TGTGCCAGCTCACTAGACTATGCACGGGAGACCCAGTACTTC | once | TRBV18 | . | 14 | TRBJ2-5
CASSKADSSYEQYF | TGTGCCAGCAGCAAAGCGGACAGCTCCTACGAGCAGTACTTC | . | TRBV21-1 | . | 14 | TRBJ2-7
CASSALLREGPSYEQYF | TGTGCCAGCAGTGCACTGCTGCGGGAGGGCCCTTCCTACGAGCAGTACTTC | few | TRBV28 | TRBD2 | 17 | TRBJ2-7
CASQGTPWDEQYF | TGTGCCAGCCAGGGGACACCTTGGGACGAGCAGTACTTC | . | TRBV27 | . | 13 | TRBJ2-7
CASSARAGTGTDTQYF | TGTGCCAGCAGTGCCCGAGCCGGGACTGGCACAGATACGCAGTATTTT | . | TRBV6-1 | . | 16 | TRBJ2-3
CAWSETSLATDTQYF | TGTGCCTGGAGTGAGACTAGTTTGGCGACAGATACGCAGTATTTT | . | TRBV30 | . | 15 | TRBJ2-3
CAISDPTGGIRETQYF | TGTGCCATCAGTGACCCGACAGGGGGCATTAGAGAGACCCAGTACTTC | . | TRBV10-3 | TRBD1 | 16 | TRBJ2-5
CAIKRSSTDTQYF | TGTGCCATCAAGAGGTCTAGCACAGATACGCAGTATTTT | once | TRBV10-3 | . | 13 | TRBJ2-3
CASSPSGTSGTGELFF | TGTGCCAGCAGTCCGTCCGGGACTAGCGGAACCGGGGAGCTGTTTTTT | . | TRBV27 | TRBD2 | 16 | TRBJ2-2
CASRPDSGWDEQFF | TGTGCCAGCAGACCAGATAGCGGGTGGGATGAGCAGTTCTTC | . | TRBV7-8 | TRBD2 | 14 | TRBJ2-1
CASSASAEDQPQHF | TGTGCCAGCAGTGCGTCGGCGGAGGATCAGCCCCAGCATTTT | once | TRBV2 | . | 14 | TRBJ1-5
CASSFGAGNTDTQYF | TGTGCCAGCAGCTTTGGGGCAGGAAACACAGATACGCAGTATTTT | . | TRBV5-4 | . | 15 | TRBJ2-3
CASSRGTDPTNEKLFF | TGTGCCAGCAGCCGAGGGACAGATCCAACTAATGAAAAACTGTTTTTT | once | TRBV7-8 | TRBD1 | 16 | TRBJ1-4
CASSRGGSYNEQFF | TGTGCCAGCAGCCGAGGCGGTTCCTACAATGAGCAGTTCTTC | once | TRBV28 | . | 14 | TRBJ2-1
CASSPNLGGEQYF | TGTGCCAGCAGCCCTAACCTTGGCGGGGAGCAGTACTTC | . | TRBV7-8 | . | 13 | TRBJ2-7
CASSKTELAKNIQYF | TGTGCCAGCAGCAAGACAGAGCTAGCCAAAAACATTCAGTACTTC | . | TRBV5-6 | . | 15 | TRBJ2-4
CASSPRGTNTGELFF | TGTGCCAGCAGCCCCAGGGGAACTAACACCGGGGAGCTGTTTTTT | . | TRBV4-2 | . | 15 | TRBJ2-2
CASSRDRGHTNEKLFF | TGTGCCAGCAGCAGGGACAGGGGGCACACTAATGAAAAACTGTTTTTT | few | TRBV5-5 | TRBD1 | 16 | TRBJ1-4
CASSLEDRVTSYEQYF | TGTGCCAGCAGCTTGGAGGACAGGGTTACTTCCTACGAGCAGTACTTC | . | TRBV5-6 | TRBD1 | 16 | TRBJ2-7
CASSFGSEQYF | TGTGCCAGCAGTTTCGGGAGCGAGCAGTACTTC | . | TRBV27 | . | 11 | TRBJ2-7
CASSVGRDRSYEQYF | TGTGCCAGCAGCGTAGGGCGGGACCGGTCCTACGAGCAGTACTTC | . | TRBV9 | . | 15 | TRBJ2-7
CASSEWGGNTIYF | TGTGCCAGCAGTGAATGGGGCGGAAACACCATATATTTT | . | TRBV25-1 | . | 13 | TRBJ1-3
CASSVGDSSYEQYF | TGTGCCAGCAGCGTAGGGGACTCCTCCTACGAGCAGTACTTC | few | TRBV9 | . | 14 | TRBJ2-7
CASSNTGAGNTIYF | TGTGCCAGCAGCAACACAGGGGCTGGAAACACCATATATTTT | once | TRBV13 | TRBD1 | 14 | TRBJ1-3
CASTKQFGTGWDEQYF | TGCGCCAGCACCAAACAGTTCGGGACAGGGTGGGACGAGCAGTACTTC | few | TRBV5-1 | TRBD1 | 16 | TRBJ2-7
CASGLGTSAEMETQYF | TGTGCTAGTGGTTTGGGAACTAGCGCCGAAATGGAGACCCAGTACTTC | . | TRBV12-5 | TRBD2 | 16 | TRBJ2-5
CASSLGVNQPQHF | TGTGCCAGCAGCTTGGGCGTCAATCAGCCCCAGCATTTT | . | TRBV7-3 | . | 13 | TRBJ1-5
CASSPTGTATYEQYF | TGTGCCAGCAGCCCCACCGGGACAGCGACCTACGAGCAGTACTTC | . | TRBV9 | TRBD1 | 15 | TRBJ2-7
CASSPGLAGTTYEQYF | TGCGCCAGCAGCCCCGGACTAGCGGGGACTACTTACGAGCAGTACTTC | . | TRBV5-1 | TRBD2 | 16 | TRBJ2-7
CASSPRTGELFF | TGCGCCAGCAGCCCCCGAACTGGGGAGCTGTTTTTT | . | TRBV4-1 | . | 12 | TRBJ2-2
CASRTPGYNEQFF | TGTGCCAGCAGAACCCCAGGGTACAATGAGCAGTTCTTC | . | TRBV6-1 | . | 13 | TRBJ2-1
CASRLSGTPNEQYF | TGTGCCAGCAGGCTGAGCGGGACCCCCAACGAGCAGTACTTC | . | TRBV28 | TRBD2 | 14 | TRBJ2-7
CASTQTGTNEKLFF | TGTGCCAGCACCCAGACAGGCACAAATGAAAAACTGTTTTTT | . | TRBV28 | . | 14 | TRBJ1-4
CASSVSGTSGNFNEQFF | TGTGCCAGCAGCGTATCAGGGACTAGCGGGAATTTCAATGAGCAGTTCTTC | few | TRBV9 | TRBD2 | 17 | TRBJ2-1
CASSQNGAGDGYTF | TGTGCCAGCAGCCAAAACGGCGCGGGGGATGGCTACACCTTC | . | TRBV16 | . | 14 | TRBJ1-2
CASSLGGQVFYEQYF | TGTGCCAGCAGCTTGGGGGGGCAGGTTTTCTACGAGCAGTACTTC | . | TRBV5-4 | . | 15 | TRBJ2-7
CASSQGTANYQPQHF | TGTGCCAGCAGCCAAGGGACAGCCAACTATCAGCCCCAGCATTTT | . | TRBV4-2 | . | 15 | TRBJ1-5
CASSRTGGNQPQHF | TGTGCCAGCAGTCGTACAGGGGGTAATCAGCCCCAGCATTTT | once | TRBV6-6 | TRBD1 | 14 | TRBJ1-5
CASSVIPDADGYTF | TGTGCCAGCAGCGTAATCCCAGATGCCGATGGCTACACCTTC | few | TRBV9 | . | 14 | TRBJ1-2
CASSISGRTDTQYF | TGTGCCAGCAGCATTAGCGGGAGGACAGATACGCAGTATTTT | . | TRBV2 | TRBD2 | 14 | TRBJ2-3
CAWSAGPGYGYTF | TGTGCCTGGTCAGCCGGCCCCGGGTATGGCTACACCTTC | . | TRBV30 | . | 13 | TRBJ1-2
CASKYAPGGKQYF | TGTGCCAGCAAATACGCCCCGGGAGGCAAGCAGTACTTC | . | TRBV6-5 | TRBD2 | 13 | TRBJ2-5
CSAEGAGAPLF | TGCAGTGCTGAGGGAGCGGGAGCACCGCTCTTC | . | TRBV20-1 | TRBD2 | 11 | TRBJ2-1
CASSLEAVSLFF | TGTGCCAGCAGCTTGGAAGCGGTCTCTCTGTTTTTT | . | TRBV6-1 | . | 12 | TRBJ2-2
CASSERGLDEQYF | TGTGCCAGCAGTGAAAGGGGTTTGGACGAGCAGTACTTC | . | TRBV2 | . | 13 | TRBJ2-7
CASSVGESEQFF | TGTGCCAGCAGCGTAGGAGAGTCTGAGCAGTTCTTC | . | TRBV9 | . | 12 | TRBJ2-1